This record concerns one T cell receptor beta chain sequence. The antigen this receptor binds is unknown. The input lacks base qualities; no much larger clone sits a single base away. The cohort was made up of around 720 healthy bone marrow donors. At the time of sampling, every cohort member was nominally healthy, though immune exposures that went unrecorded were likely present. The donor tested CMV seropositive, placing the donor among the roughly 300 seropositive members of the cohort. Every donor gave a peripheral blood sample, and the peripheral blood mononuclear cells from that sample were used for TCR beta sequencing. The Qiagen DNeasy Blood Extraction Kit was used to extract genomic DNA from the blood cell samples. This sample was taken from a study of cytomegalovirus exposure and HLA in healthy donors (dated by TCRdb to about 2017). Regarding the research as a whole: An earlier analysis of about 560 of the donors reported about 260 Gb of sequence data and around 120 million unique TCR beta sequences obtained from roughly 180 million T cells. In a later analysis, previously published TCR beta repertoires from 550 to 750 donors were re-analyzed and high-resolution HLA genotyping was added so that TCR occurrence patterns could be studied. The study used immunosequencing to profile the T cell repertoires of approximately 690 subjects and linked those repertoires to cytomegalovirus serostatus. An early release covering 500 to 750 HLA-typed donors comprised about 300 gigabases of sequencing data and around 80 million unique TCR sequences. Along with the approximately 650-subject first cohort, a separate validation cohort of some 130 different subjects was used. Class I and class II HLA loci were covered by the typing at four-digit resolution. Donor age, sex, ethnicity and CMV serostatus were compiled alongside the repertoire data. Across around 400 genotyped donors of the cohort, an average of approximately 240,000 unique TCR beta nucleotide sequences per donor were sequenced, and approximately 17% of those sequences were non-productive. Roughly 5 DR-DQ haplotypes were handled as single units for association and clustering, since linkage in the cohort was strong. Every repertoire in the discovery cohort had been generated on one and the same sequencing platform. Typing coverage varied by locus: roughly 629-640 donors for A, B, C, DRB1 and DQB1; under 550 for DQA1; approximately 610 for DPA1; approximately 470 for DPB1. To predict cytomegalovirus infection status, the study brought together high-throughput TCR immunosequencing, statistical association of individual TCRs with disease status, and machine learning. A later genetic analysis took genome-wide SNP genotypes for about 55% of the 666 donors and used that subset as a discovery cohort. Among the roughly 400 genotyped donors, around 79% belonged to the genetic ancestry cluster associated with self-reported Caucasian donors. Rather than using new phenotypic data, the later analysis identified candidate immune exposures from TCR beta sequences and from how often those sequences occurred across donors. An earlier analysis of about 600 of the donors used high-throughput TCR beta sequencing to judge whether each TCR beta V gene segment behaved as functional or pseudogenic. The study aimed to test whether cataloging public T cell receptors could reveal signatures of past pathogen exposure. Summary of the overall study and its limitations: Specific HLA alleles were associated with 15,000 to 20,000 TCR beta sequences at a false discovery rate of 0.05 in a later analysis. Because counts were too low, roughly 17 rarely observed V segments, including chromosome 9 orphons, were left out of the earlier analysis of 500 to 650 of the donors. Compared with the approximately 710-donor mean, donors in an Asian-associated ancestry cluster had fewer N-insertions in productive TCRs, according to a later genetic analysis. In a later genetic analysis, a missense DCLRE1C variant was associated with V-gene and J-gene trimming of TCR beta chains, and the association was replicated in an independent cohort. The study gave a list of about 150 TCR beta chains associated with cytomegalovirus. When HLA alleles, especially DR and DQ, strongly co-occurred, attributing TCR associations to individual alleles was difficult. Across donors, most TCR sequences were observed very rarely, whereas some public TCRs were present in many individuals. Presence/absence analyses assumed roughly uniform sequencing depth across donors, an assumption that may not hold. The authors suggested that the approach could potentially be generalized to other disease states and immunological phenotypes. Correlated functional status among segregating V segments might be attributable to linkage disequilibrium, but an unknown experimental factor could not be ruled out. Cytomegalovirus status was reported to be diagnosed by the classifier with high specificity and sensitivity in both the original and validation cohorts. In a later analysis, the rate of TCR association differed among HLA loci, with DRB1 alleles having the most associated TCRs and HLA-C alleles having the fewest. An earlier analysis of approximately 500 of the donors showed that most TCR beta V segments appeared in productive rearrangements either about 87% or about 30% of the time, which broadly matched IMGT annotations. The only immune exposure information available for the cohort was CMV serostatus. In a later analysis, HLA-associated TCR beta chains were found to be more clonally expanded and to have lower generation probabilities than equally common non-associated chains. A few of the identified cytomegalovirus-associated TCR beta chains were confirmed in vitro to be specific for cytomegalovirus antigens. Because HLA typing was missing for some donors at each locus, association tests included only the typed subset. The cohort was sequenced for TCR beta chains only, and without alpha or paired-chain data the features that could be detected were limited. According to a later analysis, most CMV-associated TCR beta chains appeared to be HLA-restricted, and the HLA associations seemed to be driven largely by CMV exposure. A cluster of highly shared sequence variants was judged likely to be a technical artifact of the sequencing pipeline. Several of the top co-occurrence clusters appeared to be linked to parvovirus B19, influenza, CMV and Epstein-Barr virus, according to a later analysis. A further reported finding was that TCR beta sequences accurately predicted the HLA-A and HLA-B alleles for most subjects in the first cohort.

Receptor amplification or capture employed the immunoSEQ multiplex PCR assay. For the multiplex PCR, a mixture combining 60 forward primers for TCR Vbeta segments and 13 reverse primers for TCR Jbeta segments was used. Amplification of the CDR3 region of rearranged TCR beta genes was performed with a multiplex PCR assay on genomic DNA. Amplified TCR beta libraries were sequenced as 87-base-pair reads on the Illumina HiSeq System. The authors processed their data as follows. A later analysis counted about 76 million unique TCR beta chains across the 600 to 850 repertoires, and roughly 9.9 million of these chains were shared by at least two donors. Raw reads were error-corrected and collapsed into unique sequences by a nearest-neighbor algorithm in which closely related sequences were merged to remove PCR and sequencing errors. V, D and J gene segments were assigned by aligning CDR3 sequences to IMGT reference sequences. For a sequence to be retained, a match of at least six nucleotides to both a V gene segment and a J gene segment was required. A rearrangement counted as productive if the CDR3 had no stop codons and remained in frame with V and J, and every other rearrangement counted as non-productive. CDR3 was defined by IMGT convention, running from the second conserved V-encoded cysteine to the conserved J-encoded phenylalanine. The earlier analysis of some 540 of the donors excluded any sequence lacking an unambiguous match to a single V gene segment. In an earlier analysis of approximately 560 of the donors, a V segment was called functional when productive rearrangements were above 56.7%, and segregating when the standard deviation between donors exceeded 5%. A statistical classification framework was built to diagnose cytomegalovirus status from the catalog of TCR beta chain sequences. A later analysis assigned V and J genes by comparing TCR nucleotide sequences with IMGT/GENE-DB human TR gene sequences. The TCRdist pipeline was used in a later analysis to assign CDR3 sequences and most-parsimonious VDJ recombination scenarios. A later analysis defined each TCR beta chain by its CDR3 amino acid sequence plus V-gene family, and excluded reads lacking a unique V-gene family. As a way to deal with suspected cross-contamination and a sequencing artifact, a later analysis dropped 640 or so nucleotide sequences that were highly shared and had low generation probability. For each public chain, a later analysis derived a clonal expansion index from normalized ranks of inferred template counts within each repertoire. Generation probabilities in a later analysis came from a VDJ recombination model fitted to out-of-frame rearrangements, and those results were checked against IGoR. A later analysis scored TCR-TCR, TCR-HLA and TCR-CMV co-occurrence with hypergeometric tests, applying a repertoire-size bias correction to TCR pairs. In a later analysis, false discovery rates were estimated by permuting HLA or CMV assignments 20 times. In a later analysis, co-occurring TCRs were grouped using DBSCAN, with TCRdist sequence similarity added in when clustering inside HLA-allele-positive subsets. Repertoires with fewer than 30,000 or more than 120,000 public chains were left out of co-occurrence clustering, as were about 5 repertoires with anomalous nucleotide sharing. Sourced from immuneACCESS, this table was stored by TCRdb with only in-frame sequences that have V and J called. A share of the clones is absent; for the studies checked, an unresolved V gene accounts for under half, and the remainder has no known explanation. The D gene and trimming were derived from the DNA, and the V and J assignments and clone size from that table. This sample gives over 95,000 clones in total; 70% to 85% of them show up just once. The ten largest clones take up about 4% of the sample.

The sequenced sample was PBMCs. This clonotype originated in a woman aged 40 to 49 in good health and CMV-seropositive.

The nucleotides are TGCAGTGCTTCACCCGGGAGGGAGCAGTTCTTC. Its protein is CSASPGREQFF. The sequence is built from TRBV20-1 and TRBJ2-1; 7 junctional bases match TRBD2. CDR1 DFQATT and CDR2 SNEGSKA are derived from the germline V gene (reference sequence). From cysteine to phenylalanine, the CDR3 is 11 amino acids long. The kept DNA is CDR3 alone, 33 bases in frame from the first base. Ends trimmed: V by 5 bases, J by 10 bases; bases unmatched to a gene: 5.